The present entry profiles one T cell receptor (beta chain) with its context. Its antigen is not identified. The source of the sample is a study of siplizumab effects on memory and regulatory T cells. V was shortened by 5 bases and J by 2 bases, with 10 bases between the two germline ends. The CDR3 is 14 residues long. Germline lookup yields CDR1 SGHRS and CDR2 YFSETQ. Around 10^5 TCR templates per sample were sequenced. TCRdb's table, derived via immunoSEQ multiplex PCR, lists solely in-frame clones and lacks some. This sample has tens of thousands of clones; roughly 86% occur once, and the top ten carry around 1.4%. Study conclusions and caveats: A significant reduction in alloreactive sequences traceable to unstimulated CD4+ memory cells was produced by siplizumab. The authors mapped only a minor fraction of alloreactive clones to unstimulated subsets. Naive-or-memory phenotypes were unassignable for roughly 75-95% of proliferating CD4+ or CD8+ clones.

This TCR was sampled from a human donor in good health. Sequenced input: Tregs sorted from blood. The chain couples TRBV5-1 to TRBJ2-2, with D possibly being TRBD1 (5 bases). In DNA, the CDR3 is TGCGCCAGCAGAGGACACAGTAACACCGGGGAGCTGTTTTTT. It translates to CASRGHSNTGELFF.